The rows below give T cell receptor beta chains drawn from one sample of a study of blood T cells in healthy people across ages. One entry per CDR3 protein, called by TCRdb with MiXCR from the 5' RACE reads. The sample lists over 600,000 distinct CDR3 sequences; more than 55% were seen once. The sequencing sample was made of blood. All receptors derive from a middle-aged man in good health. Each CDR3 is given with its conserved first and last residue. The D gene is left open where the match is weak. Clone size is not always given. Where it is, it says once, few, many or a class for expanded clones.

v_call	j_call	d_call	clone_size	cdr3_nt	cdr3_aa
TRBV28	TRBJ2-3	NA	few	TGTGCCAGCAGTCCCAACAGGCCTGGCACAGATACGCAGTATTTT	CASSPNRPGTDTQYF
TRBV20-1	TRBJ2-1	TRBD1	NA	TGCAGTGCTACTTACCAGGGGGCGAACCCCTACAATGAGCAGTTCTTC	CSATYQGANPYNEQFF
TRBV7-9	TRBJ2-7	NA	NA	TGTGCCAGCAGCCCCGGCGTAAGCTACGAGCAGTACTTC	CASSPGVSYEQYF
TRBV28	TRBJ2-1	TRBD2	NA	TGTGCCAGCAGTCTACCATCACTAGCGGCTCTTTGGAATGAGCAGTTCTTC	CASSLPSLAALWNEQFF
TRBV7-2	TRBJ2-3	TRBD2	NA	TGTACCAGCAGCTTAGTGCTAGCGGATGCGACAGATACGCAGTATTTT	CTSSLVLADATDTQYF
TRBV4-1	TRBJ1-2	TRBD1	once	TGCGCCAGCAGGCAACGGGGACAGGCCGCTAACTATGGCTACACCTTC	CASRQRGQAANYGYTF
TRBV20-1	TRBJ2-5	TRBD2	once	TGCAGTGCTAGTTCGGCGGGGGAGCAGTACTTC	CSASSAGEQYF
TRBV5-1	TRBJ2-2	NA	NA	TGCGCCAGCAGCCCGAATGTCGGGGGGCAAGATAGCGGGGAGCTGTTTTTT	CASSPNVGGQDSGELFF
TRBV11-3	TRBJ2-2	NA	NA	TGTGCCAGCAGCTTAACAGCGGATTCAAACACCGGGGAGCTGTTTTTT	CASSLTADSNTGELFF
TRBV5-1	TRBJ2-7	NA	NA	TGCGCCAGCAGCCTGCTAGGGAGTTCCTACGAGCAGTACTTC	CASSLLGSSYEQYF
TRBV27	TRBJ2-7	NA	NA	TGTGCCGGCAAAGTGGGGTTAATGAGTTCCTCCTACGAGCAGTACTTC	CAGKVGLMSSSYEQYF
TRBV28	TRBJ2-6	NA	NA	TGTGCCAGCAGGGGACGGATCTCTGGGGCCAACGTCCTGACTTTC	CASRGRISGANVLTF
TRBV20-1	TRBJ2-5	NA	few	TGCAGTGCTAGCCCCACAGGGCCAAAAGAGACCCAGTACTTC	CSASPTGPKETQYF
TRBV18	TRBJ2-1	NA	few	TGTGCCAGCTCACCAACTACAGGGAGTGGGAATGAGCAGTTCTTC	CASSPTTGSGNEQFF
TRBV28	TRBJ2-7	NA	NA	TGTGCCAGCAGGGGCGAGGGAGGTGGAAAGCAGTACTTC	CASRGEGGGKQYF
TRBV20-1	TRBJ2-1	TRBD2	few	TGCAGTGCTAGTCCAGGGCGGGGGGGCCTCGCTGAGCAGTTCTTC	CSASPGRGGLAEQFF
TRBV7-2	TRBJ2-5	TRBD1	few	TGTGCCAGCAGCTACCGACAGGGCCAGACCCAGTACTTC	CASSYRQGQTQYF
TRBV7-9	TRBJ2-7	TRBD1	NA	TGTGCCAGCAGCTTTGCTGGGACAGGTGGCTACGAGCAGTACTTC	CASSFAGTGGYEQYF
TRBV11-3	TRBJ2-1	TRBD1	once	TGTGCCAGCAGCTTTATCGGCCAGACAGGGATGAATGAGCAGTTCTTC	CASSFIGQTGMNEQFF
TRBV4-3	TRBJ1-6	NA	NA	TGCGCCAGCAGCCAAGGACCCACCGGACCCCTCCACTTT	CASSQGPTGPLHF
TRBV4-2	TRBJ2-6	TRBD1	few	TGTGCCAGCAGCCAAACAGATGGGACAGCTGGGGCCAACGTCCTGACTTTC	CASSQTDGTAGANVLTF
TRBV6-1	TRBJ1-2	NA	NA	TGTGCCAGCAGTGTCGGGGACTATGGCTACACCTTC	CASSVGDYGYTF
TRBV20-1	TRBJ2-1	NA	NA	TGCAGTGCCGCACCCTCCGGGTACAATGAGCAGTTCTTC	CSAAPSGYNEQFF
TRBV5-1	TRBJ2-3	NA	NA	TGCGCCAGCAGCTTGGAGGGCAGGGTAAACCTAGATACGCAGTATTTT	CASSLEGRVNLDTQYF
TRBV20-1	TRBJ2-1	NA	NA	TGCAGTGCTAGCTCACCGAACACCTACAATGAGCAGTTCTTC	CSASSPNTYNEQFF
TRBV6-1	TRBJ2-5	TRBD2	NA	TGTGCCAGCAGTGAAGAGTACAGCGGGGTAAAAGAGACCCAGTACTTC	CASSEEYSGVKETQYF
TRBV5-1	TRBJ2-5	NA	NA	TGCGCCAGCAGCTATGGGCCCCAAGAGACCCAGTACTTC	CASSYGPQETQYF
TRBV5-6	TRBJ1-2	TRBD1	NA	TGTGCCAGCAGCGGTAACAGGGGGAACTATGGCTACACCTTC	CASSGNRGNYGYTF
TRBV7-3	TRBJ2-7	TRBD1	NA	TGTGCCAGCAGCTCCGGGACAGGTATGACCGAGCAGTACTTC	CASSSGTGMTEQYF
TRBV5-1	TRBJ1-1	TRBD1	NA	TGCGCCAGCAGCTTGACCGGGACAGGGGCCACTGAAGCTTTCTTT	CASSLTGTGATEAFF
TRBV5-1	TRBJ1-1	NA	once	TGCGCCAGCAGCTTGGAACAGGCAGGCAAGAACACTGAAGCTTTCTTT	CASSLEQAGKNTEAFF
TRBV7-9	TRBJ2-5	TRBD2	few	TGTGCCGGGGAGGGAGGGGAAGGAGAGACCCAGTACTTC	CAGEGGEGETQYF
TRBV7-9	TRBJ1-2	TRBD1	NA	TGTGCCAGCATCGCCGGGACAGGGGTACTGCTCTATGGCTACACCTTC	CASIAGTGVLLYGYTF
TRBV7-2	TRBJ2-7	NA	NA	TGTGCCAGCAGCGGGAGGACAGAACCCTACGAGCAGTACTTC	CASSGRTEPYEQYF
TRBV5-1	TRBJ1-2	TRBD1	NA	TGCGCCAGCAGCATGCTACCAGGACAGGGCTATGGCTACACCTTC	CASSMLPGQGYGYTF
TRBV12-3/TRBV12-4	TRBJ2-7	NA	NA	TGTGCCAGCAGTGTTAGTGAGGCCACCTACGAGCAGTACTTC	CASSVSEATYEQYF
TRBV20-1	TRBJ2-3	NA	few	TGCAGTGCTATCCAAACATGGGGCACAGATACGCAGTATTTT	CSAIQTWGTDTQYF
TRBV3-1	TRBJ2-7	TRBD1	NA	TGTGCCAGCAGCCAAGGTACAGGGGACGAGCAGTACTTC	CASSQGTGDEQYF
TRBV7-7	TRBJ1-1	NA	few	TGTGCTAGCAGCTTAGATATGGGGACTGAAGCTTTCTTT	CASSLDMGTEAFF
TRBV27	TRBJ1-5	NA	NA	TGTGCCGGACTGAATCAGCCCCAGCATTTT	CAGLNQPQHF